Listed here is a single TCR beta chain. Its antigen is not known. The data derive from a study of lymphopenia after photon versus proton radiotherapy. The study, taken as a whole, reports: A bigger post-nadir fall in TCR diversity correlated inversely with survival time in deceased patients. After lymphocyte nadir, photon-treated repertoires showed oligoclonal expansion, especially CD8+ Temra.

The table came from immunoSEQ multiplex PCR; TCRdb's copy has only in-frame clones and leaves some out. This table has over 5,500 clones, approximately 91% appearing once. Losses at the gene ends were 2 bases for V and 6 bases for J; bases not matched to a gene: 11. CDR1 SGHTA and CDR2 FQGTGA come from the germline V gene. This CDR3 has 17 residues. This chain joins TRBV7-3 and TRBJ2-3, with TRBD2 matching over 10 bases. The sample here was peripheral blood, taken from a patient treated with photon-based radiotherapy. The TCR was taken from a man in his sixties with cholangiocarcinoma. CDR3 region: CASSLQPSGGAVDTQYF. The CDR3 coding sequence is TGTGCCAGCAGCTTACAACCCAGCGGGGGGGCCGTGGATACGCAGTATTTT. Supplemented by reference TRBV7-3 and TRBJ2-3, the full variable domain reads GAGVSQTPSNKVTEKGKYVELRCDPISGHTALYWYRQSLGQGPEFLIYFQGTGAADDSGLPNDRFFAVRPEGSVSTLKIQRTERGDSAVYLCASSLQPSGGAVDTQYFGPGTRLTVL.